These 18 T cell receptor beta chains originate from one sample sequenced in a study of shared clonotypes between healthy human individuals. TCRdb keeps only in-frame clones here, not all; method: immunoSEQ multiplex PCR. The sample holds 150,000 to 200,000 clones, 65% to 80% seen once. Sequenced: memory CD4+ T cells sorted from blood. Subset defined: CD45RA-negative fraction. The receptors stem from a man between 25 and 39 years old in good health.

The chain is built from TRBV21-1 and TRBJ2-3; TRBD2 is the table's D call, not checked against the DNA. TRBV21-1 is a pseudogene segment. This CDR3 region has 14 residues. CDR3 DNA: TGTGCCAGCAGCCTGGCCCGGGGGGCGGATACGCAGTATTTT. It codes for CASSLARGADTQYF.

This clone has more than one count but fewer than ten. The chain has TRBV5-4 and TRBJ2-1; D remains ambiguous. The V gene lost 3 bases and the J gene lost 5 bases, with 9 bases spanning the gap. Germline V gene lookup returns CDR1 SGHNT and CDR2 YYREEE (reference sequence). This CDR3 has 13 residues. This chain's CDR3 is CASSSRIDNEQFF. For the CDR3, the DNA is TGTGCCAGCAGCTCCCGGATCGACAATGAGCAGTTCTTC.

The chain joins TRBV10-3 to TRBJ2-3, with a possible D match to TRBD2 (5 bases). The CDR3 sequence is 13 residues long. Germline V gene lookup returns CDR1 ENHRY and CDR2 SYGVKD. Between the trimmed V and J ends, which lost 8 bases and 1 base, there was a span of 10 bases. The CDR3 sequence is CAIGSGGTDTQYF. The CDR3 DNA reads TGTGCCATCGGGAGTGGGGGCACAGATACGCAGTATTTT.

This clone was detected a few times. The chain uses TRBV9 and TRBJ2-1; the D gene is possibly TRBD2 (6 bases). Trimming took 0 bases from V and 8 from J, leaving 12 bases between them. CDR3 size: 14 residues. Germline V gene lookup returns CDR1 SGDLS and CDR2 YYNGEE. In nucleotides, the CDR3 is TGTGCCAGCAGCGTAGCTGTACTAGCTGATGAGCAGTTCTTC. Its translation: CASSVAVLADEQFF.

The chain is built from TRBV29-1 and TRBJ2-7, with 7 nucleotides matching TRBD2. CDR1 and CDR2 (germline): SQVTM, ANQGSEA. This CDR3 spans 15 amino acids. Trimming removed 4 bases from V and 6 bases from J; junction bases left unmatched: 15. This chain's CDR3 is CSVGAGRESSGEQYF. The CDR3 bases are TGCAGCGTTGGGGCGGGGCGGGAGAGCAGTGGCGAGCAGTACTTC.

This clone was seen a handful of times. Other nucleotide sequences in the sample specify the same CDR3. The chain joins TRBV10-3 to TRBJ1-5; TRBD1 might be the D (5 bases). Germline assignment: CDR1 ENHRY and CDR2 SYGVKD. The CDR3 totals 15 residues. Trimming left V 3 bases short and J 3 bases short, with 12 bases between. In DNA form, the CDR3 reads TGTGCCATCAGTGATGGGCAGGGCCTCAATCAGCCCCAGCATTTT. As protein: CAISDGQGLNQPQHF.

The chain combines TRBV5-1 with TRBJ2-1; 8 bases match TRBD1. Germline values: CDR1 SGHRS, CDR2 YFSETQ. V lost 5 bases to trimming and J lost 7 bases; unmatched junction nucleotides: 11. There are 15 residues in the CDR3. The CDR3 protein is CASRVRTGRENEQFF. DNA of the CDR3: TGCGCCAGCAGGGTGCGGACAGGGCGTGAAAATGAGCAGTTCTTC.

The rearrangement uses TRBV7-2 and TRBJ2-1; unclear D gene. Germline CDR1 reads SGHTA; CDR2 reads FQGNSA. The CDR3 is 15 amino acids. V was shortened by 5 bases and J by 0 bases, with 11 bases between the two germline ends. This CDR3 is CASSDLGVSYNEQFF. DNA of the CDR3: TGTGCCAGCAGCGACCTTGGGGTCTCCTACAATGAGCAGTTCTTC. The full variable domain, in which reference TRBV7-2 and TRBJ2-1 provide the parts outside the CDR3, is GAGVSQSPSNKVTEKGKDVELRCDPISGHTALYWYRQSLGQGLEFLIYFQGNSAPDKSGLPSDRFSAERTGGSVSTLTIQRTQQEDSAVYLCASSDLGVSYNEQFFGPGTRLTVL.

CDR3: CASSPLRSQSEAFF. The CDR3 DNA is TGTGCCAGCAGCCCCCTCAGGAGTCAGTCTGAAGCTTTCTTT. V gene TRBV7-8 combines with J gene TRBJ1-1; no clear D. V was shortened by 5 bases and J by 6 bases, with 16 bases between the two germline ends. Germline CDR1 SGHVS, CDR2 FQNEAQ. The CDR3 extends over 14 amino acids.

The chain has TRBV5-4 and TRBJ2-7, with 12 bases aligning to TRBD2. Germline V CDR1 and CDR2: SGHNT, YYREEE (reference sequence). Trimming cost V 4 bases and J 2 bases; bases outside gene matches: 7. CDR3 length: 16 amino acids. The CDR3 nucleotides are TGTGCCAGCAGCCCCGGGGCTAGCGGGAGGGCCTACGAGCAGTACTTC. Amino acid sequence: CASSPGASGRAYEQYF.

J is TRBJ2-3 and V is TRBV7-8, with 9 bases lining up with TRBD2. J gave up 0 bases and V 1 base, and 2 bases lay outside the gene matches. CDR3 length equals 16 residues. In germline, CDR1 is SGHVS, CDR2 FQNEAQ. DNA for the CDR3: TGTGCCAGCAGCTTAGTGACTAGCGGAAGCACAGATACGCAGTATTTT. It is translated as CASSLVTSGSTDTQYF.

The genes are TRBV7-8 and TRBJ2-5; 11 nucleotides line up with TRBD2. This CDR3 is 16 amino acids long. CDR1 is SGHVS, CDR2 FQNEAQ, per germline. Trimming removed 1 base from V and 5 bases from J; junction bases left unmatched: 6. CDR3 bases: TGTGCCAGCAGCTTAGGAACTAGCGGGAGAGGGGAGACCCAGTACTTC. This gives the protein CASSLGTSGRGETQYF. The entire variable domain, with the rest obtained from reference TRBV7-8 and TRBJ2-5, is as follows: GAGVSQSPRYKVAKRGQDVALRCDPISGHVSLFWYQQALGQGPEFLTYFQNEAQLDKSGLPSDRFFAERPEGSVSTLKIQRTQQEDSAVYLCASSLGTSGRGETQYFGPGTRLLVL.

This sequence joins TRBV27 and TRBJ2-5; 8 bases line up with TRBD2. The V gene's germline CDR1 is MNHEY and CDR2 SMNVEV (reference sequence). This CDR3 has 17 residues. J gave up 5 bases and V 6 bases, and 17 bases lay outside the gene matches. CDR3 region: CASSTAPAGARPETQYF. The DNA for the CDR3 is TGTGCCAGCAGCACCGCCCCAGCGGGGGCCCGTCCGGAGACCCAGTACTTC.

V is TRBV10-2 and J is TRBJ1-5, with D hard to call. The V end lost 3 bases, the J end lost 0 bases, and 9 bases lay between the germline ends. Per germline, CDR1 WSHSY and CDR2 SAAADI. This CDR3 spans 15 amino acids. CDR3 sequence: CASSEWVDSNQPQHF. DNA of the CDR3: TGCGCCAGCAGTGAATGGGTGGATAGCAATCAGCCCCAGCATTTT.

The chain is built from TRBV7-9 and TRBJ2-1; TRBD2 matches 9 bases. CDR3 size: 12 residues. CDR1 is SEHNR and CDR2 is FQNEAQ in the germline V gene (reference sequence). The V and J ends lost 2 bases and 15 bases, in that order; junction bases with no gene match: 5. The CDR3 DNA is TGTGCCAGCAGCTTAAGCGGGAGGTATCTGTTCTTC. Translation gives CASSLSGRYLFF.

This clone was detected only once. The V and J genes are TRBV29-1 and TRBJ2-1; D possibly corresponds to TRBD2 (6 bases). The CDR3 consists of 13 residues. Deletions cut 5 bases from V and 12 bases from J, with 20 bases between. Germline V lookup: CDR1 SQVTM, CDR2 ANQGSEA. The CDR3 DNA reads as TGCAGCGTTCGCTATACTAGTTGGGACTCGCAGTTCTTC. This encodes CSVRYTSWDSQFF.

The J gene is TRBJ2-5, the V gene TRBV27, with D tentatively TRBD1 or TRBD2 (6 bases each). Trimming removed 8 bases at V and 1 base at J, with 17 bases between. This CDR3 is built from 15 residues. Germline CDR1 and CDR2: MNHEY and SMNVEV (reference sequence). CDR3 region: CASSQGGRPQETQYF. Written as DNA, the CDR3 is TGTGCCAGCTCCCAAGGGGGGAGGCCCCAAGAGACCCAGTACTTC.

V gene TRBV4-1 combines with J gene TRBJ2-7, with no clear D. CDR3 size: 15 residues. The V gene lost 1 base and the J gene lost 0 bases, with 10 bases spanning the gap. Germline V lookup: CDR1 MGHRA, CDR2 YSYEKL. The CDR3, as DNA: TGCGCCAGCAGCCAAGTGGACCGTCGCTCCTACGAGCAGTACTTC. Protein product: CASSQVDRRSYEQYF.